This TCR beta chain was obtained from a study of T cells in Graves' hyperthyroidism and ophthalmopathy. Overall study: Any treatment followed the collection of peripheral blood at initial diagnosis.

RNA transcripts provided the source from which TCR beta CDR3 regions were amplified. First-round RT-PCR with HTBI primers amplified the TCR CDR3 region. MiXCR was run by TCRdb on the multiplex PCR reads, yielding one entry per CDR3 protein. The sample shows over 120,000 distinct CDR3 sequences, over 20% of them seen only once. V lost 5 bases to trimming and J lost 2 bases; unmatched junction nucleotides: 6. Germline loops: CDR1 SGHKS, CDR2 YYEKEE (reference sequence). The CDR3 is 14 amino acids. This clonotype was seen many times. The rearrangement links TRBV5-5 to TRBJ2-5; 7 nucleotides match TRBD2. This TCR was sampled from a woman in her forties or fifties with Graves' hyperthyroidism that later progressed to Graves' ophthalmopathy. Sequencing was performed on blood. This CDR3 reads CASSFSAGQETQYF. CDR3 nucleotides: TGTGCCAGCAGTTTCTCAGCGGGGCAAGAGACCCAGTACTTC.